The rows below give T cell receptor beta chains drawn from one sample of a study of blood T cell repertoires in COVID-19. Method: immunoSEQ multiplex PCR; TCRdb's copy keeps in-frame clones and lacks some. The repertoire has about 170,000 clones, about 83% of them found once; the top ten carry around 3.5%. Material: peripheral blood. The receptors stem from a man between 18 and 29 years old with active or convalescent COVID-19. Each CDR3 is given with its conserved first and last residue. Fields, in order: J gene, V gene, clone size, D gene, CDR3 protein, CDR3 DNA. The D gene is left open where the match is weak. The size field is filled for only some rows; it gives once, few, many or a size class.

TRBJ2-1 | TRBV27 | NA | TRBD1 | CASSDRTGRLVYNEQFF | TGTGCCAGCAGTGACCGGACAGGCCGTCTGGTCTACAATGAGCAGTTCTTC
TRBJ1-5 | TRBV24-1 | NA | NA | CATSDTDSANQPQHF | TGTGCCACCAGTGATACCGACAGTGCCAATCAGCCCCAGCATTTT
TRBJ2-3 | TRBV5-5 | once | NA | CATSWEFTDTQYF | TGTGCCACTTCTTGGGAGTTCACAGATACGCAGTATTTT
TRBJ2-3 | TRBV29-1 | NA | TRBD2 | CSVDTRGEGGTDTQYF | TGCAGCGTTGATACTCGGGGGGAAGGGGGCACAGATACGCAGTATTTT
TRBJ1-4 | TRBV2 | NA | NA | CASSLQWPNEKLFF | TGTGCCAGCAGTTTACAATGGCCGAATGAAAAACTGTTTTTT
TRBJ2-3 | TRBV5-1 | NA | TRBD2 | CASSRLPTSGGRGDTQYF | TGCGCCAGCAGCCGCCTCCCGACTAGCGGGGGAAGAGGAGATACGCAGTATTTT
TRBJ2-1 | TRBV5-1 | NA | TRBD1 | CASSYQPGQVNEQFF | TGCGCCAGCAGTTATCAACCGGGACAGGTCAATGAGCAGTTCTTC
TRBJ2-7 | TRBV7-2 | NA | NA | CASSVSPHLIPYEQYF | TGTGCCAGCAGCGTCTCCCCACATTTAATCCCCTACGAGCAGTACTTC
TRBJ1-1 | TRBV6-5 | NA | NA | CASEWVPTMNTEAFF | TGTGCCAGCGAATGGGTCCCGACTATGAACACTGAAGCTTTCTTT
TRBJ2-1 | TRBV12-3/TRBV12-4 | once | NA | CASRPHNYNEQFF | TGTGCCAGCAGGCCTCACAACTACAATGAGCAGTTCTTC
TRBJ1-2 | TRBV27 | NA | NA | CASTNSGVAYTF | TGTGCCAGCACCAACTCAGGGGTGGCCTACACCTTC
TRBJ1-2 | TRBV19 | NA | NA | CASKAIIEANYGYTF | TGTGCCAGTAAAGCGATTATTGAGGCTAACTATGGCTACACCTTC
TRBJ1-2 | TRBV5-5 | NA | NA | CASSLGGLGGYTF | TGTGCCAGCAGCTTGGGGGGGCTTGGTGGCTACACCTTC
TRBJ1-3 | TRBV7-3 | NA | NA | CASSLAGGTGNTIYF | TGTGCCAGCAGCTTAGCGGGCGGAACTGGAAACACCATATATTTT
TRBJ2-3 | TRBV29-1 | NA | NA | CSVEAPGTDTQYF | TGCAGCGTTGAAGCGCCAGGCACAGATACGCAGTATTTT
TRBJ1-1 | TRBV28 | once | NA | CASSLWANTEAFF | TGTGCCAGCAGTTTATGGGCGAACACTGAAGCTTTCTTT
TRBJ2-7 | TRBV6-2/TRBV6-3 | NA | NA | CASSFAGLHEQYF | TGTGCCAGCAGTTTCGCGGGGTTGCACGAGCAGTACTTC
TRBJ1-2 | TRBV5-1 | NA | NA | CASSLGARDYGYTF | TGCGCCAGCAGCTTGGGGGCCAGGGACTATGGCTACACCTTC